The 22 T cell receptor beta chains listed next were all sequenced from one sample in a study of cytomegalovirus exposure and HLA in healthy donors. The primer mix had 60 Vbeta and 13 Jbeta primers. Some clones are missing from TCRdb's copy, which holds only in-frame ones; the method was immunoSEQ multiplex PCR. The data show under 200,000 clones, 80% seen once. The sample comprised PBMCs. The source is a man aged 25 to 45 in good health and CMV-seronegative.

The rearrangement joins TRBV13 to TRBJ2-2; a weak D match, TRBD1 (5 bases). CDR3 size: 15 residues. Per the germline V gene, CDR1 is PRHDT and CDR2 is FYEKMQ (reference sequence). Trimming pared 1 base from V and 5 bases from J, leaving 11 bases between. The CDR3 protein is CASSLVRGGTGELFF. The CDR3 DNA reads as TGTGCCAGCAGCTTAGTTAGGGGCGGAACCGGGGAGCTGTTTTTT.

This rearrangement joins TRBV9 to TRBJ2-3; 8 nucleotides agree with TRBD2. Germline V gene lookup returns CDR1 SGDLS and CDR2 YYNGEE. CDR3 length: 17 residues. After removal of 0 bases from V and 0 bases from J, the junction contained 6 bases not matched to a gene. CDR3 protein: CASSVDASGSSTDTQYF. CDR3 sequence (DNA): TGTGCCAGCAGCGTAGATGCTAGCGGGTCTAGCACAGATACGCAGTATTTT.

The gene calls are TRBV5-4 and TRBJ1-1; possible D gene TRBD1, 6 bases. V was trimmed by 4 bases and J by 0 bases, leaving 13 bases between them. This CDR3 region has 15 residues. Germline V CDR1 and CDR2: SGHNT, YYREEE (reference sequence). The CDR3 DNA follows: TGTGCCAGCAGCCGCATTAGGGGGATGAACACTGAAGCTTTCTTT. Encoded protein: CASSRIRGMNTEAFF.

The chain couples TRBV28 to TRBJ1-2; 9 positions agree with TRBD1. V shed 7 bases and J 3 bases; nucleotides not matched to a gene: 3. The CDR3 is made up of 13 amino acids. Germline CDR1 and CDR2: MDHEN and SYDVKM. CDR3 region: CASKTGGDYGYTF. DNA for the CDR3: TGTGCCAGCAAAACAGGGGGCGACTATGGCTACACCTTC.

CDR3 protein: CASSGTRGLGEKLFF. CDR3 DNA sequence: TGTGCCAGCAGTGGAACCAGGGGGCTGGGAGAAAAACTGTTTTTT. The chain employs TRBV25-1 and TRBJ1-4, with 8 bases lining up with TRBD1. V was clipped by 4 bases and J by 8 bases; unmatched bases: 9. Germline assignment: CDR1 MGHDK and CDR2 SYGVNS. The CDR3 runs 15 residues.

The rearrangement joins TRBV9 to TRBJ2-2; D unclear. The V gene's germline CDR1 is SGDLS and CDR2 YYNGEE. The length of the CDR3 is 15 residues. V was clipped by 0 bases and J by 3 bases, with 9 bases between them. CDR3 sequence: CASSVGVSDTGELFF. The DNA of the CDR3 is TGTGCCAGCAGCGTAGGAGTTTCGGACACCGGGGAGCTGTTTTTT.

This rearrangement joins TRBV5-4 to TRBJ2-7; perhaps TRBD1 as D (6 bases). V was cut by 3 bases and J by 2 bases, with 15 bases left in between. Germline values: CDR1 SGHNT, CDR2 YYREEE (reference sequence). This CDR3 has 15 amino acids. Here the CDR3 reads CASSSVGGPAYEQYF. CDR3 nucleotides: TGTGCCAGCAGCTCCGTTGGGGGCCCCGCCTACGAGCAGTACTTC. Together with reference TRBV5-4 and TRBJ2-7, the CDR3 gives the full variable domain: ETGVTQSPTHLIKTRGQQVTLRCSSQSGHNTVSWYQQALGQGPQFIFQYYREEENGRGNFPPRFSGLQFPNYSSELNVNALELDDSALYLCASSSVGGPAYEQYFGPGTRLTVT.

The chain combines TRBV5-8 with TRBJ2-4; D perhaps matches TRBD1 (5 bases). Trimming pared 0 bases from V and 6 bases from J, leaving 7 bases between. The CDR3 totals 13 residues. Germline CDR1 and CDR2: SGHTS and YDEGEE. The CDR3 region is CASSLGDRNIQYF. CDR3 DNA: TGTGCCAGCAGCTTGGGAGACAGAAACATTCAGTACTTC.

The chain employs TRBV10-3 and TRBJ2-2, with 11 positions matching TRBD2. The length of the CDR3 is 17 residues. V shed 2 bases, J shed 7 bases, and the junction held 9 bases outside the gene matches. The germline V gene encodes CDR1 ENHRY and CDR2 SYGVKD. CDR3 DNA sequence: TGTGCCATCAGTGAGCGACTAGCGGGGCCCGGGGACGGGGAGCTGTTTTTT. Its translation: CAISERLAGPGDGELFF.

The chain couples TRBV28 to TRBJ1-4; the match to TRBD1 covers 8 bases. Germline CDR1 is MDHEN and CDR2 is SYDVKM. The J segment lost 8 bases and the V segment lost 5 bases, leaving 7 bases of the junction unmatched. The CDR3 is made up of 14 amino acids. The CDR3 DNA sequence: TGTGCCAGCAGTCTGACAGGGGCCGGGGAAAAACTGTTTTTT. Amino acids: CASSLTGAGEKLFF.

The V and J genes are TRBV28 and TRBJ1-1; D is perhaps TRBD1 (6 bases). Germline V CDR1 and CDR2: MDHEN, SYDVKM. V lost 5 bases to trimming and J lost 4 bases, with 14 bases between them. The CDR3 is made up of 14 amino acids. The CDR3 loop reads CASSIQGRGTEAFF. For the CDR3, the DNA is TGTGCCAGCAGTATACAGGGCAGGGGCACTGAAGCTTTCTTT.

The rearrangement joins TRBV7-2 to TRBJ2-4; unclear D gene. Trimming stripped 4 bases from V and 0 bases from J, with 7 bases between. This CDR3 spans 14 amino acids. Germline CDR1 is SGHTA and CDR2 is FQGNSA. The DNA for the CDR3 is TGTGCCAGCAGCTCGGGTCTAGCCAAAAACATTCAGTACTTC. It translates to CASSSGLAKNIQYF.

The V and J genes are TRBV5-4 and TRBJ1-2; weak D call: TRBD1 (6 bases). Germline V gives CDR1 SGHNT, CDR2 YYREEE (reference sequence). The V gene lost 3 bases and the J gene lost 2 bases, with 11 bases spanning the gap. This CDR3 spans 14 amino acids. CDR3 region: CASSWGQGNYGYTF. The DNA of the CDR3 is TGTGCCAGCAGCTGGGGGCAGGGAAACTATGGCTACACCTTC.

This chain links TRBV7-2 with TRBJ1-1; no reliable D call. Germline assignment: CDR1 SGHTA and CDR2 FQGNSA. CDR3 length: 14 residues. V was clipped by 8 bases and J by 0 bases, with 13 bases between them. CDR3 nucleotides: TGTGCCAGCCGGGAGCGGCAGATGAACACTGAAGCTTTCTTT. Translation gives CASRERQMNTEAFF.

V gene TRBV5-6 combines with J gene TRBJ2-7; TRBD1 aligns across 7 bases. V was clipped by 5 bases and J by 6 bases; unmatched bases: 5. Germline V gives CDR1 SGHDT, CDR2 YYEEEE. This CDR3 comprises 12 residues. The CDR3 DNA reads TGTGCCAGCAGGATTACAGGGGCCGAGCAGTACTTC. Amino acids: CASRITGAEQYF.

The chain has TRBV27 and TRBJ2-7; perhaps TRBD2 as D (5 bases). This CDR3 has 14 amino acids. Between the trimmed V and J ends, which lost 2 bases and 1 base, there was a span of 9 bases. Germline CDR1 reads MNHEY; CDR2 reads SMNVEV (reference sequence). The CDR3 reads CASSLGLQSYEQYF. Written as DNA, the CDR3 is TGTGCCAGCAGTTTAGGACTGCAATCCTACGAGCAGTACTTC.

This rearrangement joins TRBV28 to TRBJ1-1; TRBD1 matches at 11 bases. This CDR3 has 18 residues. Per germline, CDR1 MDHEN and CDR2 SYDVKM. J lost 0 bases, V lost 5 bases, and 11 bases had no gene match. The CDR3 is CASSHQDRGRRVNTEAFF. CDR3 sequence (DNA): TGTGCCAGCAGTCATCAGGACAGGGGGCGCAGGGTGAACACTGAAGCTTTCTTT.

V usage is TRBV29-1 and J usage is TRBJ2-5; the match to TRBD2 covers 8 bases. CDR1 and CDR2 (germline): SQVTM, ANQGSEA. This CDR3 spans 14 amino acids. J was trimmed by 0 bases and V by 6 bases; bases with no gene match: 6. The CDR3, as DNA: TGCAGCGTAGTCGGGGGGGAGTACCAAGAGACCCAGTACTTC. Its translation: CSVVGGEYQETQYF.

This clone came up once. The chain recombines TRBV19 with TRBJ2-2, with 8 bases lining up with TRBD1. The CDR3 contains 17 residues. Germline trimming cut 7 bases from V and 5 bases from J; bases unmatched to any gene: 15. Germline loops: CDR1 LNHDA, CDR2 SQIVND (reference sequence). The CDR3 loop is CASITTQGAGRTGELFF. The CDR3 DNA follows: TGTGCCAGTATCACAACCCAGGGGGCTGGGAGGACCGGGGAGCTGTTTTTT. The whole variable domain, filled in from reference TRBV19 and TRBJ2-2, reads DGGITQSPKYLFRKEGQNVTLSCEQNLNHDAMYWYRQDPGQGLRLIYYSQIVNDFQKGDIAEGYSVSREKKESFPLTVTSAQKNPTAFYLCASITTQGAGRTGELFFGEGSRLTVL.

The genes are TRBV5-6 and TRBJ2-5; TRBD1 agrees at 8 bases. From germline, CDR1 is SGHDT and CDR2 YYEEEE. The CDR3 extends over 13 amino acids. With V trimmed by 4 bases and J by 5 bases, 4 bases remained unmatched. Here the CDR3 reads CASSQTGAETQYF. In nucleotides, the CDR3 is TGTGCCAGCAGCCAGACAGGGGCGGAGACCCAGTACTTC.

This sequence joins TRBV18 and TRBJ1-4; D may be TRBD1 (5 bases). Germline CDR1 is KGHSH and CDR2 is LQKENI. The CDR3 has 14 amino acids. V lost 3 bases to trimming and J lost 0 bases, with 5 bases between them. This CDR3 reads CASSPRATNEKLFF. The CDR3 region has the DNA TGTGCCAGCTCACCCAGGGCAACTAATGAAAAACTGTTTTTT.

This clone occurred once. The rearrangement joins TRBV5-4 to TRBJ2-5; D is ambiguous. CDR1 and CDR2 (germline): SGHNT, YYREEE (reference sequence). The V gene lost 4 bases and the J gene lost 2 bases, with 18 bases spanning the gap. This CDR3 is 16 amino acids long. The CDR3: CASSRKPPGQQETQYF. For the CDR3, the DNA is TGTGCCAGCAGCCGTAAACCCCCAGGCCAACAAGAGACCCAGTACTTC.